A selection of T cell receptor beta chains follows, all from one sample in a study of T cells after yellow fever vaccination. TCRdb reprocessed the 5' RACE reads via MiXCR and lists one record per CDR3 protein. The table records more than 200,000 distinct CDR3 sequences, 3.6% of them present only once. The sequences come from PBMCs, collected 15 days after the yellow fever booster vaccination. All receptors derive from a young man who received the YFV17D yellow fever vaccine. Each CDR3 is given with its conserved first and last residue. D genes are given only for firm matches. Rows give clone size only sometimes, using once, few, many, or a class for an expanded clone.

abundance: many
v_gene: TRBV7-9
d_gene: TRBD1
j_gene: TRBJ1-1
CDR3aa: CASSLRGQGNTEAFF
CDR3nt: TGTGCCAGCAGCTTAAGAGGACAGGGGAACACTGAAGCTTTCTTT

abundance: many
v_gene: TRBV12-3/TRBV12-4
d_gene: -
j_gene: TRBJ2-5
CDR3aa: CASSYWTRLETQYF
CDR3nt: TGTGCCAGCAGTTACTGGACTCGGCTAGAGACCCAGTACTTC

abundance: many
v_gene: TRBV4-1
d_gene: -
j_gene: TRBJ1-5
CDR3aa: CASSRLTGNQPQHF
CDR3nt: TGCGCCAGCAGCCGGTTGACAGGAAATCAGCCCCAGCATTTT

abundance: many
v_gene: TRBV7-2
d_gene: TRBD2
j_gene: TRBJ2-3
CDR3aa: CASSLASGGAGDTQYF
CDR3nt: TGTGCCAGCAGCTTAGCAAGCGGGGGGGCCGGAGATACGCAGTATTTT

abundance: many
v_gene: TRBV7-6
d_gene: -
j_gene: TRBJ2-5
CDR3aa: CASSLGTNQETQYF
CDR3nt: TGTGCCAGCAGCTTAGGGACAAACCAAGAGACCCAGTACTTC

abundance: many
v_gene: TRBV12-3/TRBV12-4
d_gene: TRBD1
j_gene: TRBJ1-6
CDR3aa: CASSVTGESPLHF
CDR3nt: TGTGCCAGCAGTGTAACAGGGGAATCACCCCTCCACTTT

abundance: many
v_gene: TRBV19
d_gene: TRBD1
j_gene: TRBJ2-1
CDR3aa: CASSVQGALYNEQFF
CDR3nt: TGTGCCAGTAGCGTACAGGGGGCGCTCTACAATGAGCAGTTCTTC

abundance: -
v_gene: TRBV12-2
d_gene: -
j_gene: TRBJ1-5
CDR3aa: CASRLVSGQPQHF
CDR3nt: TGTGCAAGTCGCTTAGTTTCGGGACAGCCCCAGCATTTT

abundance: many
v_gene: TRBV20-1
d_gene: -
j_gene: TRBJ1-5
CDR3aa: CSARAQANQPQHF
CDR3nt: TGCAGTGCTAGAGCGCAGGCCAATCAGCCCCAGCATTTT

abundance: many
v_gene: TRBV20-1
d_gene: -
j_gene: TRBJ2-3
CDR3aa: CSASGGFPSTDTQYF
CDR3nt: TGCAGTGCGAGTGGGGGGTTCCCGAGCACAGATACGCAGTATTTT

abundance: many
v_gene: TRBV10-3
d_gene: -
j_gene: TRBJ2-1
CDR3aa: CAISLEEPWSSYNEQFF
CDR3nt: TGTGCCATCAGCCTAGAGGAGCCGTGGAGCTCCTACAATGAGCAGTTCTTC

abundance: many
v_gene: TRBV4-2
d_gene: -
j_gene: TRBJ1-1
CDR3aa: CASSQDRRNTEAFF
CDR3nt: TGTGCCAGCAGCCAAGACCGACGGAACACTGAAGCTTTCTTT

abundance: many
v_gene: TRBV5-4
d_gene: -
j_gene: TRBJ1-2
CDR3aa: CASSLGLGDYGYTF
CDR3nt: TGTGCCAGCAGCTTGGGACTGGGGGACTATGGCTACACCTTC

abundance: many
v_gene: TRBV20-1
d_gene: -
j_gene: TRBJ1-2
CDR3aa: CSAVFTGGDYGYTF
CDR3nt: TGCAGTGCTGTATTTACGGGGGGGGACTATGGCTACACCTTC

abundance: many
v_gene: TRBV21-1
d_gene: -
j_gene: TRBJ2-3
CDR3aa: CASSKEEDRGADTQYF
CDR3nt: TGTGCCAGCAGCAAAGAGGAGGACAGGGGAGCAGATACGCAGTATTTT

abundance: many
v_gene: TRBV5-1
d_gene: -
j_gene: TRBJ2-1
CDR3aa: CASSYIQGEQFF
CDR3nt: TGCGCCAGCAGCTACATACAGGGTGAGCAGTTCTTC

abundance: many
v_gene: TRBV4-3
d_gene: -
j_gene: TRBJ1-1
CDR3aa: CASSQTLDPGTEAFF
CDR3nt: TGCGCCAGCAGCCAAACCTTAGACCCGGGCACTGAAGCTTTCTTT

abundance: many
v_gene: TRBV7-2
d_gene: -
j_gene: TRBJ2-3
CDR3aa: CASSLGRGGTVLADTQYF
CDR3nt: TGTGCCAGCAGCTTAGGGCGAGGGGGAACTGTGCTAGCAGATACGCAGTATTTT

abundance: many
v_gene: TRBV4-2
d_gene: -
j_gene: TRBJ1-1
CDR3aa: CASSQEPQMNTEAFF
CDR3nt: TGTGCCAGCAGCCAAGAACCACAGATGAACACTGAAGCTTTCTTT